Each of the 10 T cell receptor beta chains below was sequenced from the same sample in a study of OX40 agonist ivuxolimab in advanced cancers. TCRdb's copy holds only in-frame clones and misses some; the assay was immunoSEQ multiplex PCR. The table shows roughly 53,000 clones, with over 90% occurring only once. The sample was CD4+ or CD8+ T cells sorted from blood, taken in a trial of the OX40 agonist ivuxolimab. These receptors came from an adult with an advanced solid tumor such as melanoma, head and neck, liver or kidney cancer.

The V and J genes are TRBV11-1 and TRBJ1-2; TRBD1 matches at 7 bases. Germline values: CDR1 SGHAT, CDR2 FQDESV (reference sequence). This CDR3 has 16 amino acids. Germline trimming cut 5 bases from V and 3 bases from J; bases unmatched to any gene: 12. This CDR3 reads CASSMRPGTDYYGYTF. For the CDR3, the DNA is TGTGCCAGCAGCATGCGTCCCGGGACAGATTACTATGGCTACACCTTC.

In its sample, this clone was seen once. The chain carries TRBV6-4 and TRBJ2-1; tentatively, D is TRBD2 (5 bases). The CDR3 has 10 amino acids. Looked up from germline, CDR1 is MRHNA and CDR2 is SNTAGT. V was pared by 6 bases and J by 8 bases, with 5 bases between. The CDR3 spells CASRRDEQFF. Written as DNA, the CDR3 is TGTGCCAGCAGGAGGGATGAGCAGTTCTTC.

This clone is medium-sized (0.01 to 0.1%) within its sample. The rearrangement links TRBV10-1 to TRBJ2-3, with a possible D match to TRBD1 (5 bases). The length of the CDR3 is 15 residues. Germline values: CDR1 WNHNN, CDR2 SYGVQD (reference sequence). Between the trimmed V and J ends, which lost 1 base and 0 bases, there was a span of 8 bases. CDR3 residues: CASSEFRDSTDTQYF. The CDR3 DNA sequence: TGCGCCAGCAGTGAGTTCAGGGATAGCACAGATACGCAGTATTTT.

The J gene is TRBJ1-2, the V gene TRBV19; unclear D gene. The germline V gene encodes CDR1 LNHDA and CDR2 SQIVND (reference sequence). CDR3 length: 13 residues. Trimming left V 5 bases short and J 4 bases short, with 11 bases between. DNA for the CDR3: TGTGCCAGTAGTCCCAGTAGGGTCTATGGCTACACCTTC. Its translation is CASSPSRVYGYTF.

J is TRBJ2-3 and V is TRBV14; 7 positions agree with TRBD2. V lost 5 bases, J lost 2 bases, and 10 bases stayed unmatched. From germline, CDR1 is SGHDN and CDR2 FVKESK. This CDR3 is built from 16 residues. The CDR3 here is CASSFRGGPITDTQYF. CDR3 in DNA: TGTGCCAGCAGCTTCCGCGGGGGACCCATCACAGATACGCAGTATTTT. Looking up the rest from reference TRBV14 and TRBJ2-3 gives the full variable domain: EAGVTQFPSHSVIEKGQTVTLRCDPISGHDNLYWYRRVMGKEIKFLLHFVKESKQDESGMPNNRFLAERTGGTYSTLKVQPAELEDSGVYFCASSFRGGPITDTQYFGPGTRLTVL.

This rearrangement joins TRBV18 to TRBJ1-1; D is undetermined. The CDR3 totals 12 residues. The V end lost 6 bases, the J end lost 6 bases, and 11 bases lay between the germline ends. Germline V gene data show CDR1 as KGHSH and CDR2 as LQKENI. CDR3 sequence (DNA): TGTGCCAGCTCTCTTGGGGTCCCTGAAGCTTTCTTT. This translates into CASSLGVPEAFF. Based on the CDR3 plus reference TRBV18 and TRBJ1-1, the full variable domain is NAGVMQNPRHLVRRRGQEARLRCSPMKGHSHVYWYRQLPEEGLKFMVYLQKENIIDESGMPKERFSAEFPKEGPSILRIQQVVRGDSAAYFCASSLGVPEAFFGQGTRLTVV.

The chain employs TRBV4-3 and TRBJ1-4; unclear D gene. The V gene lost 4 bases and the J gene lost 8 bases, with 17 bases spanning the gap. This CDR3 comprises 15 residues. Per the germline V gene, CDR1 is LGHNA and CDR2 is YSLEER. The chain's CDR3 is CASSRIKGRGEKLFF. The CDR3 DNA is TGCGCCAGCAGCCGTATAAAGGGTAGAGGGGAAAAACTGTTTTTT.

In DNA, the CDR3 is TGCGCCAGCAGCCAAGTAGGGTTCGTCCCCCAGCGGGTTTTGCTTGAGCAGTTCTTC. Encoded protein: CASSQVGFVPQRVLLEQFF. V gene TRBV4-3 combines with J gene TRBJ2-1; possible D gene TRBD2, 6 bases. V was clipped by 1 base and J by 9 bases, with 28 bases between them. The CDR3 totals 19 residues. The germline gives CDR1 LGHNA, CDR2 YSLEER.

A remark on this clone: The junction and the germline gene differ at one end; a read error may be behind it. The chain joins TRBV7-7 to TRBJ2-5, with 12 bases matching TRBD1. Germline lookup yields CDR1 SSHAT and CDR2 FNYEAQ (reference sequence). The CDR3 contains 16 residues. The CDR3 DNA reads as TGTGCTAGCAGCTTTCTGGGACAGGGGGCTCAGGAGACCCAGTACTTC. It specifies CASSFLGQGAQETQYF.

This chain connects TRBV4-3 to TRBJ2-3; D might be TRBD1 (6 bases). The CDR3 runs to 16 residues. V was trimmed by 1 base and J by 4 bases, leaving 15 bases between them. Per the germline V gene, CDR1 is LGHNA and CDR2 is YSLEER. The CDR3 DNA reads TGCGCCAGCAGCCAAGCGCAGGGGCTACCGGCAGATACGCAGTATTTT. Protein sequence: CASSQAQGLPADTQYF.